Detailed here is one TCR beta chain. What it binds is unknown. Oncomine TCR Beta short-read sequencing was applied to DNA from cultured CD4+ T cells. Using its own MiXCR run on the PCR reads, TCRdb lists one record per CDR3 protein. The sample records roughly 7,000 distinct CDR3 sequences, approximately 44% being singletons. These data belong to a study of vaccination and CD4 T cells after COVID-19. The treatment denotes: approximately nine-day PBMC culture with coronavirus spike peptide pools or control peptides (ViraFEST assay). An unexposed donor provided the CD4+ T cells, which were collected before the COVID-19 pandemic (2011-2018). It was after 10 to 11 days of culture that CD4+ T cells were isolated by negative selection. General observations from the study: Nearly all convalescent vaccine-specific clones, 304 of 307, recognized only SARS-CoV-2 spike. Of the reactive clones in convalescent patients, a median roughly 88% showed up only post-vaccination.

Sample: CD4+ T cells from blood, cultured in vitro. The TCR was taken from a human donor in good health.

In DNA form, the CDR3 reads TGTGCCAGCAGGGGCGGTGATCCAGGGGGCAATCAGCCCCAGCATTTT. Amino acid sequence: CASRGGDPGGNQPQHF. The chain joins TRBV6-1 to TRBJ1-5; D is possibly TRBD1 (6 bases). The CDR3 has 16 amino acids. Germline V CDR1 and CDR2: MNHNS, SASEGT. V was pared by 6 bases and J by 2 bases, with 17 bases between.